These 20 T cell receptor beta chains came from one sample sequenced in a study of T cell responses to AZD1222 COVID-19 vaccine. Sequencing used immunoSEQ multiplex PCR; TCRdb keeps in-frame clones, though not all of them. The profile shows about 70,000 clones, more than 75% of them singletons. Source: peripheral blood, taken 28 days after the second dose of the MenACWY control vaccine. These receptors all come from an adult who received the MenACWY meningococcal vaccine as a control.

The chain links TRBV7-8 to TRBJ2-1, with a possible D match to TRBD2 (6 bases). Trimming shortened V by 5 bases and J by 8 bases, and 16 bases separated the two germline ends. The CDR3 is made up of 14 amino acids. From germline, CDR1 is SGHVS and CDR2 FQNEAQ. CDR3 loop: CASSQKGREDEQFF. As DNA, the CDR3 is TGTGCCAGCAGCCAGAAGGGCAGGGAGGATGAGCAGTTCTTC.

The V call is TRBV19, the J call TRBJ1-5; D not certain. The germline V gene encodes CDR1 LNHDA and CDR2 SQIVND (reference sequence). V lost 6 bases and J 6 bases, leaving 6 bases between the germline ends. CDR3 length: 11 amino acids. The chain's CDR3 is CASRGGQPQHF. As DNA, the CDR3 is TGTGCCAGTAGGGGAGGTCAGCCCCAGCATTTT. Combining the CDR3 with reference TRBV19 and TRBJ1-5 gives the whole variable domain DGGITQSPKYLFRKEGQNVTLSCEQNLNHDAMYWYRQDPGQGLRLIYYSQIVNDFQKGDIAEGYSVSREKKESFPLTVTSAQKNPTAFYLCASRGGQPQHFGDGTRLSIL.

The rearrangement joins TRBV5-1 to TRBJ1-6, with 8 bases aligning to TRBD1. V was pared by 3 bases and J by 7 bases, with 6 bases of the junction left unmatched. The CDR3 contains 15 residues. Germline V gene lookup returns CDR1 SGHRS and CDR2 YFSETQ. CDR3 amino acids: CASSYTRQGNSPLHF. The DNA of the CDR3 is TGCGCCAGCAGCTATACAAGACAGGGGAATTCACCCCTCCACTTT.

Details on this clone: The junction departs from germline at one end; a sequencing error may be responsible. CDR3 loop: CASSLAIQGENEQFF. The DNA for the CDR3 is TGTGCTAGCAGCTTAGCAATACAGGGGGAGAATGAGCAGTTCTTC. This chain joins TRBV7-7 and TRBJ2-1, with TRBD1 identical over 8 bases. The CDR3 loop spans 15 amino acids. The germline V gene has CDR1 SSHAT and CDR2 FNYEAQ (reference sequence).

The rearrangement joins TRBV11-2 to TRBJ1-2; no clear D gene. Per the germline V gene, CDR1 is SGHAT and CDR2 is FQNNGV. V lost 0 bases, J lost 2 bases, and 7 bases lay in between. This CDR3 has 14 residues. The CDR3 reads CASSLERSNYGYTF. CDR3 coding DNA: TGTGCCAGCAGCTTAGAGCGCAGCAACTATGGCTACACCTTC.

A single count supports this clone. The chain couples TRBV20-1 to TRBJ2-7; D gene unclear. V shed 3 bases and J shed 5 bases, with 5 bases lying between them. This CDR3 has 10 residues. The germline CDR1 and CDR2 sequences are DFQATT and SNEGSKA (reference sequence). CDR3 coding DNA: TGCAGTGCTAGTAGGGACGAGCAGTACTTC. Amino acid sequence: CSASRDEQYF.

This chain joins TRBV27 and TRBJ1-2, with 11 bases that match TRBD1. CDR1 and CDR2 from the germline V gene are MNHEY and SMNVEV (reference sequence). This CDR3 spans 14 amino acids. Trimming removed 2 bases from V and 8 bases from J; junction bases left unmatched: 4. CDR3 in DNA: TGTGCCAGCAGTTTAGGACAGGGGGCGGGGGGCTACACCTTC. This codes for CASSLGQGAGGYTF.

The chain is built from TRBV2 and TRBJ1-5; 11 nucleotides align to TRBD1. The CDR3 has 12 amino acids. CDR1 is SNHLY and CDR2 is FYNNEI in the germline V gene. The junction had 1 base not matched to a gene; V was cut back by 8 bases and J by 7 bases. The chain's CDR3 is CASGQGAQPQHF. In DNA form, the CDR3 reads TGTGCCAGCGGACAGGGGGCCCAGCCCCAGCATTTT.

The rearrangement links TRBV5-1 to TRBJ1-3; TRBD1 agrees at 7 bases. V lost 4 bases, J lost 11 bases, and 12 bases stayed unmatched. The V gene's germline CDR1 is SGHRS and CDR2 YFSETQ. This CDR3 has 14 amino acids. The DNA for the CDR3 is TGCGCCAGCAGCGAGACCCTCGAAGGGGGCTCCATATATTTT. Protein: CASSETLEGGSIYF.

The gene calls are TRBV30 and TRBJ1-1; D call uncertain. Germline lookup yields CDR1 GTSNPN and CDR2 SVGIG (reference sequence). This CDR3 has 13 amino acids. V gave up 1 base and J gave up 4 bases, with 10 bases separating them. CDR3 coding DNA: TGTGCCTGGAGTGAAGGGAGAGCCACTGAAGCTTTCTTT. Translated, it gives CAWSEGRATEAFF.

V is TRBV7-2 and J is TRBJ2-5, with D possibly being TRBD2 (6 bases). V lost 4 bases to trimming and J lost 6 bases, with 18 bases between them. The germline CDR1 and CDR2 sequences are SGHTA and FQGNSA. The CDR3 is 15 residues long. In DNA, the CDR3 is TGTGCCAGCAGCTCTTCGGGGAGGCTCCTACAGACCCAGTACTTC. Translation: CASSSSGRLLQTQYF.

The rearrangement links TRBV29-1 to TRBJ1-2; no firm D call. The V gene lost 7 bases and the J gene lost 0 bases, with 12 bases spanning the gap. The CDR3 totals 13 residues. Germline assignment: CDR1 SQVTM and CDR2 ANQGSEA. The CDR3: CSALSGANYGYTF. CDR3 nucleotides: TGCAGCGCCTTGAGCGGAGCTAACTATGGCTACACCTTC.

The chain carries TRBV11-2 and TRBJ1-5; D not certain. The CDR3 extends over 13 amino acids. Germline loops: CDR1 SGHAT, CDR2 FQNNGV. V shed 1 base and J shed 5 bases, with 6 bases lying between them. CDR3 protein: CASSLGKDQPQHF. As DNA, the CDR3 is TGTGCCAGCAGCTTAGGAAAGGATCAGCCCCAGCATTTT. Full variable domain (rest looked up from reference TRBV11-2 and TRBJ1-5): EAGVAQSPRYKIIEKRQSVAFWCNPISGHATLYWYQQILGQGPKLLIQFQNNGVVDDSQLPKDRFSAERLKGVDSTLKIQPAKLEDSAVYLCASSLGKDQPQHFGDGTRLSIL.

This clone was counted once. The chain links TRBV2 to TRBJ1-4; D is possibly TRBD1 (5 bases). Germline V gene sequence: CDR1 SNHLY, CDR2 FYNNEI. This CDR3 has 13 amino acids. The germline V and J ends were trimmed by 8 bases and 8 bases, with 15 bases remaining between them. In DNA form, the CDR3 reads TGTGCCAGCGCGGCAGGGATGGGGGAAAAACTGTTTTTT. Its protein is CASAAGMGEKLFF. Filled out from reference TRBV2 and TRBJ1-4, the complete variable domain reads EPEVTQTPSHQVTQMGQEVILRCVPISNHLYFYWYRQILGQKVEFLVSFYNNEISEKSEIFDDQFSVERPDGSNFTLKIRSTKLEDSAMYFCASAAGMGEKLFFGSGTQLSVL.

CDR3 sequence reads: CASSSSTGNSGNTIYF. CDR3 bases: TGTGCCAGCAGCTCTTCGACAGGGAACTCTGGAAACACCATATATTTT. The chain links TRBV7-2 to TRBJ1-3; 7 bases match TRBD1. V dropped 4 bases and J dropped 0; count of bases not matched to a gene: 6. The CDR3 totals 16 residues. Germline CDR1 reads SGHTA; CDR2 reads FQGNSA.

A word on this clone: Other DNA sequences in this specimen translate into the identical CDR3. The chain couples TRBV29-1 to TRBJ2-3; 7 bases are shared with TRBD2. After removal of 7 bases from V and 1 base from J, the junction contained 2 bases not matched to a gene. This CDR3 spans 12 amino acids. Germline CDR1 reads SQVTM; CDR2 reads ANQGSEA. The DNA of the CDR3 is TGCAGCGGGGCGGGGGGCACAGATACGCAGTATTTT. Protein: CSGAGGTDTQYF.

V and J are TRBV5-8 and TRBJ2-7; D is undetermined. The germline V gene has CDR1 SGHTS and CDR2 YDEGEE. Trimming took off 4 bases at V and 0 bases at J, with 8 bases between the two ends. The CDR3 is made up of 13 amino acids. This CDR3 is CASSVQSSYEQYF. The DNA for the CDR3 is TGTGCCAGCAGCGTACAGAGCTCCTACGAGCAGTACTTC.

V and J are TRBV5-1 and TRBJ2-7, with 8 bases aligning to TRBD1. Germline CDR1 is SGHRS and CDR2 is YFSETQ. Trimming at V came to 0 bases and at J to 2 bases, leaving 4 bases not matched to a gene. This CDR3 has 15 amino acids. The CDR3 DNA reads TGCGCCAGCAGCTTGGCAGGGGGCCTCGCCTACGAGCAGTACTTC. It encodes CASSLAGGLAYEQYF.

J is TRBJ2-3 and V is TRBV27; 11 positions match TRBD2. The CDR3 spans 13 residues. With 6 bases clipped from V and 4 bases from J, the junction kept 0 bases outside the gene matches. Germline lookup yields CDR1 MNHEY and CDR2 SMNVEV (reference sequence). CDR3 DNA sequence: TGTGCCAGCAGACTAGCGGGAGCAGATACGCAGTATTTT. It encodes CASRLAGADTQYF.

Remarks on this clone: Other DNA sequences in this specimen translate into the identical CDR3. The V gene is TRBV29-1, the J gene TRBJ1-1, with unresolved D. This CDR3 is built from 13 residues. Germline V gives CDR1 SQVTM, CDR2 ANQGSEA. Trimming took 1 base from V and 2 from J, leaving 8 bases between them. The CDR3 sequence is CSVEGGLNTEAFF. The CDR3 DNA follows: TGCAGCGTTGAAGGAGGCTTAAACACTGAAGCTTTCTTT.